These T cell receptor beta chains were read from a single sample in a study of blood T cell repertoires in COVID-19. Here immunoSEQ multiplex PCR was the method, and the copy in TCRdb shows in-frame clones only, minus some. The sample records about 76,000 clones, 80% to 90% being singletons. The material sequenced was peripheral blood. The source of these receptors is a human donor in a cohort sampled during active COVID-19. Each CDR3 is given with its conserved first and last residue. A D gene is named only where the DNA matches it firmly. Clone sizes are given selectively: once, few, many, or a class where the clone is expanded.

TRBJ2-7,TRBD1,TRBV27,once,TGTGCCAGCAGCGTGGACAGGAATAGATACGAGCAGTACTTC,CASSVDRNRYEQYF
TRBJ1-1,.,TRBV9,.,TGTGCCAGCAGCGCCGGGGGGGCTGAAGCTTTCTTT,CASSAGGAEAFF
TRBJ1-6,.,TRBV5-1,.,TGCGCCAGCAGGGCGACAGATTCTTATAATTCACCCCTCCACTTT,CASRATDSYNSPLHF
TRBJ2-2,.,TRBV6-5,.,TGTGCCAGCAGTAGTGAAGGGGCCCGGTCCGGGGAGCTGTTTTTT,CASSSEGARSGELFF
TRBJ2-5,.,TRBV5-1,.,TGCGCCAGCAGCTTGGGAGGCGGGAAAGGAGAGACCCAGTACTTC,CASSLGGGKGETQYF
TRBJ2-1,TRBD1,TRBV12-3/TRBV12-4,.,TGTGCCAGCACCGAGGGGACAGTCAATGAGCAGTTCTTC,CASTEGTVNEQFF
TRBJ1-6,.,TRBV21-1,once,TGTGCCAGTACCCCCCCAGGGGCTAACTATAATTCACCCCTCCACTTT,CASTPPGANYNSPLHF
TRBJ2-5,TRBD2,TRBV2,.,TGTGCCAGCGGAGCGGGAGGGATAGGGGAGACCCAGTACTTC,CASGAGGIGETQYF
TRBJ2-3,TRBD2,TRBV24-1,.,TGTGCCACCTCCCTAGCGGGGGCGGGGGATACGCAGTATTTT,CATSLAGAGDTQYF
TRBJ2-1,TRBD1,TRBV18,.,TGTGCCAGCTCACCCCGACAAGGGACAGGGAGCTACAATGAGCAGTTCTTC,CASSPRQGTGSYNEQFF
TRBJ2-7,TRBD1,TRBV4-2,.,TGTGCCAGCAGCCAGGGGACAGGGAACACCTTTTCCTACGAGCAGTACTTC,CASSQGTGNTFSYEQYF
TRBJ2-1,.,TRBV2,few,TGTGCCAGCAGTGGTATTACATCCGAGCAGTTCTTC,CASSGITSEQFF
TRBJ2-5,TRBD1,TRBV4-1,.,TGCGCCAGCAGCACTTCCGGACAGGGAGAGACCCAGTACTTC,CASSTSGQGETQYF
TRBJ2-1,.,TRBV14,.,TGTGCCAGCAGCCCCTCCTTCGGCGGGACCTACAATGAGCAGTTCTTC,CASSPSFGGTYNEQFF
TRBJ2-7,.,TRBV5-1,once,TGCGCCAGCAGTCAAAATACGAACACCTACGAGCAGTACTTC,CASSQNTNTYEQYF
TRBJ1-1,.,TRBV7-3,.,TGTGCCAGCAGCTTAATGGCAGTGAACACTGAAGCTTTCTTT,CASSLMAVNTEAFF
TRBJ2-3,TRBD2,TRBV11-2,.,TGTGCCAGCAGCTCGGGACTAGCGGGGGCCCCCGATACGCAGTATTTT,CASSSGLAGAPDTQYF
TRBJ2-2,TRBD1,TRBV7-9,.,TGTGCCAGCAGCCCGCCCCGGGACAGGGGCGTCGGAACCGGGGAGCTGTTTTTT,CASSPPRDRGVGTGELFF
TRBJ2-7,TRBD2,TRBV4-1,.,TGCGCCAGCAGCCAAACTAGCGGGGGCTACACGTACGAGCAGTACTTC,CASSQTSGGYTYEQYF
TRBJ1-1,TRBD1,TRBV7-9,.,TGTGCCAGCAGCCCAAGGACAGGGAACACTGAAGCTTTCTTT,CASSPRTGNTEAFF
TRBJ1-2,TRBD1,TRBV3-1/TRBV3-2,once,TGTGCCAGCAGACCCAGGACAGGGGGCTTCTATGGCTACACCTTC,CASRPRTGGFYGYTF
TRBJ2-5,TRBD2,TRBV18,.,TGTGCCAGCTCACCCTTTAGCGGGACCCAAGAGACCCAGTACTTC,CASSPFSGTQETQYF
TRBJ2-7,.,TRBV21-1,.,TGTGTCACCCGCCGCGGCGGTCTAGCGGGACCACACTACGAGCAGTACTTC,CVTRRGGLAGPHYEQYF
TRBJ1-6,TRBD1,TRBV19,once,TGTGCCAGTAGTACCCGGACAGGGTATCATAATTCACCCCTCCACTTT,CASSTRTGYHNSPLHF
TRBJ1-5,.,TRBV28,.,TGTGCCAGCAGTAAGCGCCTCCGGGACTGGCCCCAGCATTTT,CASSKRLRDWPQHF
TRBJ1-5,TRBD1,TRBV12-3/TRBV12-4,.,TGTGCCAGCAGCAGACAGGGGAGTCAGCCCCAGCATTTT,CASSRQGSQPQHF
TRBJ2-3,TRBD2,TRBV10-3,.,TGTGCCATCAGTGAGAGCAGCCTAGCGGGGGCTAGCACAGATACGCAGTATTTT,CAISESSLAGASTDTQYF
TRBJ2-2,TRBD2,TRBV7-9,.,TGTGCCAGCAGCCCACGGCAGCGGGGGGGTCACGGGGAGCTGTTTTTT,CASSPRQRGGHGELFF
TRBJ2-2,.,TRBV11-3,.,TGTGCCAGCAGCTTGGACAACCTTAAAAACACCGGGGAGCTGTTTTTT,CASSLDNLKNTGELFF
TRBJ2-1,TRBD1,TRBV27,.,TGTGCCAGCAGTTTTGGGGACAGGGGAATCTCCTACAATGAGCAGTTCTTC,CASSFGDRGISYNEQFF
TRBJ2-3,TRBD1,TRBV10-3,.,TGTGCCATCAGTGAGCCCCTCAACAGGGGGCCCGTCACAGATACGCAGTATTTT,CAISEPLNRGPVTDTQYF
TRBJ2-7,.,TRBV7-2,few,TGTGCCAGCAGCCTGGGGGGGCGGGGGTACGAGCAGTACTTC,CASSLGGRGYEQYF
TRBJ2-7,TRBD2,TRBV28,.,TGTGCCAGCAGCGGCGGGGGGATGATCTACGAGCAGTACTTC,CASSGGGMIYEQYF
TRBJ2-4,TRBD1,TRBV5-1,once,TGCGCCAGCAGCCAAAGGACAGGGGAAAGCATTCAGTACTTC,CASSQRTGESIQYF
TRBJ2-7,TRBD1,TRBV4-3,.,TGCGCCAGCAGCCAAGATAGGGGACAGGGGGCGGAGGAGCAGTACTTC,CASSQDRGQGAEEQYF
TRBJ2-3,.,TRBV5-6,.,TGTGCCAGCAGATCACAGGGAGATACGCAGTATTTT,CASRSQGDTQYF
TRBJ2-1,TRBD2,TRBV10-1,.,TGCGCCAGCAGTGAAGGTCGGTCTAGCGGAACCAATGAGCAGTTCTTC,CASSEGRSSGTNEQFF
TRBJ2-3,TRBD1,TRBV29-1,.,TGCAGCGTGGAACCTGACAGGGAAACAGATACGCAGTATTTT,CSVEPDRETDTQYF
TRBJ2-7,.,TRBV27,.,TGTGCCAGCAGTTTAGCGGAAAGCTACGAGCAGTACTTC,CASSLAESYEQYF
TRBJ2-2,.,TRBV28,once,TGTGCCAGCAGCCTGAGAGACACCGGGGAGCTGTTTTTT,CASSLRDTGELFF
TRBJ1-5,TRBD1,TRBV28,.,TGTGCCAGCAGTTTATTTGGACAGGAGGGTCAGCCCCAGCATTTT,CASSLFGQEGQPQHF
TRBJ2-7,TRBD1,TRBV7-3,.,TGTGCCAGCAGCATAAGACAGGGGGTGACCTACGAGCAGTACTTC,CASSIRQGVTYEQYF
TRBJ2-1,.,TRBV7-2,.,TGTGCCAGCAGCTTAAGGGGGAGCAATGAGCAGTTCTTC,CASSLRGSNEQFF
TRBJ2-2,.,TRBV19,.,TGTGCCAGTACAGGGACTGGCAGCAACACCGGGGAGCTGTTTTTT,CASTGTGSNTGELFF
TRBJ1-3,.,TRBV7-8,.,TGTGCCAGCAGCCTCCGCCGGGGGGACGGAAACACCATATATTTT,CASSLRRGDGNTIYF
TRBJ2-1,TRBD2,TRBV19,.,TGTGCCACCGGGACTAGCGGAGGCAATGAGCAGTTCTTC,CATGTSGGNEQFF
TRBJ2-7,.,TRBV5-1,once,TGCGCCAGCAGCTTGGGCGGGGAATATTCCTACGAGCAGTACTTC,CASSLGGEYSYEQYF
TRBJ1-2,.,TRBV28,.,TGTGCCAGCAGTTTACCACGGGCGGGCTATGGCTACACCTTC,CASSLPRAGYGYTF
TRBJ1-2,.,TRBV14,once,TGTGCCAGCAGCCAAATACAGGGAATTAACTATGGCTACACCTTC,CASSQIQGINYGYTF
TRBJ2-1,TRBD1,TRBV7-9,.,TGTGCCAGCAGCCCAGGGGGACAGGTCTACTCCTACAATGAGCAGTTCTTC,CASSPGGQVYSYNEQFF
TRBJ1-1,TRBD1,TRBV5-1,.,TGCGCCAGCAGATATGGACAGGGGCAAATGAACACTGAAGCTTTCTTT,CASRYGQGQMNTEAFF
TRBJ2-7,TRBD2,TRBV9,.,TGTGCCAGCAGCGTGGCCGGGACTAGTGACGAGCAGTACTTC,CASSVAGTSDEQYF
TRBJ2-5,.,TRBV12-3/TRBV12-4,.,TGTGCCAGCAGTTTTCGGGAGACCCAGTACTTC,CASSFRETQYF
TRBJ1-1,TRBD1,TRBV3-1/TRBV3-2,few,TGTGCCAGCAGCCGGGACAGGGGAAACACTGAAGCTTTCTTT,CASSRDRGNTEAFF
TRBJ1-3,.,TRBV25-1,.,TGTGCCAGCAGACCCGGGAGGGACACCATATATTTT,CASRPGRDTIYF